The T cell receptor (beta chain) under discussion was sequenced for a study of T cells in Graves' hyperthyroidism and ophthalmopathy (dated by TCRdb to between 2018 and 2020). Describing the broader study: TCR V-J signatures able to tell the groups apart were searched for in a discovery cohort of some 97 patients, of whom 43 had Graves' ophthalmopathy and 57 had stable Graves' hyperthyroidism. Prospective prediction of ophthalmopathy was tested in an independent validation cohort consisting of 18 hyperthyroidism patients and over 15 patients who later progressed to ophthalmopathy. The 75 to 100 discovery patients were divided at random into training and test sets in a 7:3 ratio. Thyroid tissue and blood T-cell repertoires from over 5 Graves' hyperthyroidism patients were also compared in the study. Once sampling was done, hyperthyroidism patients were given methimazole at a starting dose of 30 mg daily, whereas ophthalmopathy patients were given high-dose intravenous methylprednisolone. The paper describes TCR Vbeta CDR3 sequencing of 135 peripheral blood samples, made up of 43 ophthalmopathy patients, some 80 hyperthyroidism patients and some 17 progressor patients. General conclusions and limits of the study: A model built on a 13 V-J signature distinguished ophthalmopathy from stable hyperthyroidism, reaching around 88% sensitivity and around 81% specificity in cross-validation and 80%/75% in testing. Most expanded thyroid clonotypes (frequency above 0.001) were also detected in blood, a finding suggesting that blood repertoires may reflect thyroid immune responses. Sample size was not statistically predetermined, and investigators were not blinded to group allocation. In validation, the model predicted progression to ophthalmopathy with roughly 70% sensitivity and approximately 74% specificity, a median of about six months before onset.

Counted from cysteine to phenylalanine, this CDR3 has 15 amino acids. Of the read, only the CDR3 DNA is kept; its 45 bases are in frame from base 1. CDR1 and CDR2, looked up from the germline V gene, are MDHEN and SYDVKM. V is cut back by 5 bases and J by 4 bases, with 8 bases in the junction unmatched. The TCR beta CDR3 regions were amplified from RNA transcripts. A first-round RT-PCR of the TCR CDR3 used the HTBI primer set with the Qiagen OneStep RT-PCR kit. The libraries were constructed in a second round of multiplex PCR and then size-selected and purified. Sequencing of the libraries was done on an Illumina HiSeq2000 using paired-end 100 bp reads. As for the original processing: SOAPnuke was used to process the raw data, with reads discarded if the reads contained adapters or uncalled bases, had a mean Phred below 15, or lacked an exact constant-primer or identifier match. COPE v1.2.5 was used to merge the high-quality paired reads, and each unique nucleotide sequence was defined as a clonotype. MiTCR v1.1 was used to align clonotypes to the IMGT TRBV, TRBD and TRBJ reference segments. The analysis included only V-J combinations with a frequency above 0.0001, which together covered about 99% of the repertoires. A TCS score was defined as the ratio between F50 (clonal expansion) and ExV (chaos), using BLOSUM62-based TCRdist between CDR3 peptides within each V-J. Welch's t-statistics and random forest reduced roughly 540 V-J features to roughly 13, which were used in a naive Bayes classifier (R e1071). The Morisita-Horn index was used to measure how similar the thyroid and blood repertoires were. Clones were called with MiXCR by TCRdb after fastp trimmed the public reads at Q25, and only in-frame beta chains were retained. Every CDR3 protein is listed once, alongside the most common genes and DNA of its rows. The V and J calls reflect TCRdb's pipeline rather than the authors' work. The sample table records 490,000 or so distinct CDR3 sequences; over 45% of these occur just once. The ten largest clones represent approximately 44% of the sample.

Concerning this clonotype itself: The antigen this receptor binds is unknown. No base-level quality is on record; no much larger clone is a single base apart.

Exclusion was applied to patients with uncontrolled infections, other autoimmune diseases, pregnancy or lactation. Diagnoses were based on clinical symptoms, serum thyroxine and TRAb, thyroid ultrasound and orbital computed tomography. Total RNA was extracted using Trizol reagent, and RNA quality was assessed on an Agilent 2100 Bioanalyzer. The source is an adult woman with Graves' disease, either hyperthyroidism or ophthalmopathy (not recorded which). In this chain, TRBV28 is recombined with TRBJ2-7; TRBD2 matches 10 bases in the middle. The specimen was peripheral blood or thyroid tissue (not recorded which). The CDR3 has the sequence CASSPPTSGTYEQYF. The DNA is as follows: TGTGCCAGCAGTCCCCCCACTAGCGGGACTTACGAGCAGTACTTC.